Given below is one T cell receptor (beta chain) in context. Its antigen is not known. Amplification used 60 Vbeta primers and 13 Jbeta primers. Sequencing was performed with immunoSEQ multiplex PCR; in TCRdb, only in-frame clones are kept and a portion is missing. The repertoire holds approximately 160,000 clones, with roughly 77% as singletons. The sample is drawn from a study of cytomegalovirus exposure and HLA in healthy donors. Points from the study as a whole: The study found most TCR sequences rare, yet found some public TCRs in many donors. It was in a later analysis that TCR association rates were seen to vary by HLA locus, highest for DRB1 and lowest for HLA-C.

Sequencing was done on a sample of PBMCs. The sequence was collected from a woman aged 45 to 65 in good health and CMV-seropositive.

CDR3 DNA: TGCGCCAGCAGCTTGGCCCATACTAGCGGGAGTGAGCAGTTCTTC. Protein sequence: CASSLAHTSGSEQFF. V usage is TRBV5-1 and J usage is TRBJ2-1; 11 positions agree with TRBD2. The J segment lost 9 bases and the V segment lost 0 bases, leaving 5 bases of the junction unmatched. The CDR3 is 15 residues long. Germline V CDR1 and CDR2: SGHRS, YFSETQ.